The 27 T cell receptor beta chains below come from one sample, sequenced in a study of early T cells in non-severe SARS-CoV-2 infection. A single record per CDR3 protein comes from TCRdb applying MiXCR to the 5' RACE reads. The sample shows about 110,000 distinct CDR3 sequences, 9% to 13% of them seen only once. The sample comprised whole blood. The receptor source for this set is an adult who was a healthcare worker with PCR-confirmed SARS-CoV-2 infection or an uninfected control (not recorded which).

In this sample, this clonotype turned up a few times. This rearrangement joins TRBV12-3 or TRBV12-4 to TRBJ2-5; D perhaps matches TRBD1 (7 bases). The CDR3 runs 15 residues. V was shortened by 0 bases and J by 4 bases, with 12 bases between the two germline ends. CDR3: CASSLAAGGGETQYF. DNA for the CDR3: TGTGCCAGCAGTTTAGCCGCAGGGGGAGGAGAGACCCAGTACTTC.

This clonotype was observed a handful of times. This rearrangement joins TRBV29-1 to TRBJ1-1; no definite D call. CDR3 length: 15 residues. Trimming stripped 4 bases from V and 2 bases from J, with 17 bases between. Germline V gene sequence: CDR1 SQVTM, CDR2 ANQGSEA. The CDR3 DNA reads TGCAGCGTTGCGGTGAATAGGAGACTTAACACTGAAGCTTTCTTT. Protein: CSVAVNRRLNTEAFF.

The chain joins TRBV6-6 to TRBJ2-5; no clear D gene. Germline loops: CDR1 MNHNY, CDR2 SVGAGI (reference sequence). The CDR3 is made up of 13 amino acids. The germline V and J ends were trimmed by 0 bases and 4 bases, with 6 bases remaining between them. The CDR3 DNA reads TGTGCCAGCAGTTACTCGAGTGCAGAGACCCAGTACTTC. Translating gives CASSYSSAETQYF.

This chain connects TRBV19 to TRBJ1-2, with 8 bases matching TRBD1. With V trimmed by 5 bases and J by 4 bases, 9 bases remained unmatched. The CDR3 contains 15 residues. Germline values: CDR1 LNHDA, CDR2 SQIVND (reference sequence). CDR3: CASSFGQGPIYGYTF. CDR3 DNA sequence: TGTGCCAGTAGTTTCGGACAGGGCCCAATCTATGGCTACACCTTC.

V is TRBV6-6 and J is TRBJ1-5; D is perhaps TRBD1 (6 bases). The CDR3 covers 14 residues. V lost 9 bases to trimming and J lost 4 bases, with 16 bases between them. Germline CDR1 reads MNHNY; CDR2 reads SVGAGI (reference sequence). The CDR3: CASSQGRENQPQHF. DNA of the CDR3: TGTGCCAGTTCCCAGGGGCGCGAGAATCAGCCCCAGCATTTT.

This clonotype was counted many times. The CDR3 DNA reads as TGTGCCAGCAGTCCTCCCCACAGATCCTACGAGCAGTACTTC. Residues: CASSPPHRSYEQYF. The chain recombines TRBV28 with TRBJ2-7, with D unresolved. This CDR3 has 14 amino acids. V was clipped by 5 bases and J by 1 base, with 12 bases between them. The V gene's germline CDR1 is MDHEN and CDR2 SYDVKM.

This clonotype was found many times. The CDR3: CASRLRGTNEKLFF. The CDR3 DNA is TGTGCCAGCAGGCTCAGGGGAACTAATGAAAAACTGTTTTTT. The chain couples TRBV6-2 or TRBV6-3 to TRBJ1-4; a weak D match, TRBD1 (6 bases). Germline assignment: CDR1 MNHEY and CDR2 SVGEGT. The CDR3 consists of 14 residues. The V end lost 6 bases, the J end lost 1 base, and 9 bases lay between the germline ends.

V is TRBV6-1 and J is TRBJ2-5; TRBD2 agrees at 7 bases. Unmatched junction bases numbered 13, after V lost 2 bases and J lost 4 bases. Germline CDR1 is MNHNS and CDR2 is SASEGT. The CDR3 spans 17 residues. The CDR3 sequence is CASSEWGGGDFGETQYF. In DNA form, the CDR3 reads TGTGCCAGCAGTGAATGGGGGGGAGGGGACTTTGGAGAGACCCAGTACTTC.

This clonotype appeared many times. CDR3 protein: CASALDFSYEQYF. The CDR3 nucleotides are TGCGCCAGCGCTCTCGACTTCTCCTACGAGCAGTACTTC. The rearrangement uses TRBV5-1 and TRBJ2-7; D is unresolved. The CDR3 is 13 amino acids. V was trimmed by 7 bases and J by 0 bases, leaving 11 bases between them. Looked up from germline, CDR1 is SGHRS and CDR2 is YFSETQ.

This clonotype appeared many times. The chain has TRBV18 and TRBJ1-5; a weak D match, TRBD1 (6 bases). The germline gives CDR1 KGHSH, CDR2 LQKENI. The CDR3 length is 17 residues. V was cut by 1 base and J by 2 bases, with 15 bases left in between. Here the CDR3 DNA reads TGTGCCAGCTCACCACTCTCCGGGGGCGCAGGCAATCAGCCCCAGCATTTT. Translated, it gives CASSPLSGGAGNQPQHF.

The chain employs TRBV29-1 and TRBJ1-2; 9 nucleotides align to TRBD1. Germline values: CDR1 SQVTM, CDR2 ANQGSEA. V lost 4 bases, J lost 1 base, and 1 base stayed unmatched. The CDR3 totals 13 residues. The CDR3 bases are TGCAGCGTTGGGGGACAGGGTAACTATGGCTACACCTTC. Encoded protein: CSVGGQGNYGYTF.

The chain joins TRBV12-3 or TRBV12-4 to TRBJ2-7, with 7 nucleotides matching TRBD1. J was trimmed by 3 bases and V by 6 bases; bases with no gene match: 5. The length of the CDR3 is 13 residues. CDR3 loop: CASRVGDSYEQYF. CDR3 DNA sequence: TGTGCCAGCAGAGTTGGGGACAGCTACGAGCAGTACTTC.

The CDR3 coding sequence is TGTGCCAGCAGTCAGACAGTTTCCGGGGAGCTGTTTTTT. It translates to CASSQTVSGELFF. V usage is TRBV12-3 or TRBV12-4 and J usage is TRBJ2-2; a possible D gene is TRBD1 (5 bases). The V end lost 5 bases, the J end lost 6 bases, and 10 bases lay between the germline ends. The CDR3 covers 13 residues.

This clonotype was seen repeatedly, ten times or more. J is TRBJ1-2 and V is TRBV20-1; TRBD1 matches at 11 bases. Germline V gene lookup returns CDR1 DFQATT and CDR2 SNEGSKA (reference sequence). V lost 4 bases, J lost 2 bases, and 12 bases stayed unmatched. CDR3 length equals 17 residues. The DNA for the CDR3 is TGCAGTGCTACACTCATTGGACAGGGGGCAGCGAACTATGGCTACACCTTC. Its translation: CSATLIGQGAANYGYTF.

This clonotype was found a few times. CDR3 loop: CASSTPGTTEGELFF. The CDR3 DNA sequence: TGCGCCAGCAGCACCCCCGGGACTACCGAAGGGGAGCTGTTTTTT. The rearrangement uses TRBV5-1 and TRBJ2-2; the match to TRBD2 covers 7 bases. The CDR3 totals 15 residues. Germline V gene data show CDR1 as SGHRS and CDR2 as YFSETQ. The trim removed 4 bases at V and 8 bases at J, leaving 11 bases unmatched. Full variable domain (rest looked up from reference TRBV5-1 and TRBJ2-2): KAGVTQTPRYLIKTRGQQVTLSCSPISGHRSVSWYQQTPGQGLQFLFEYFSETQRNKGNFPGRFSGRQFSNSRSEMNVSTLELGDSALYLCASSTPGTTEGELFFGEGSRLTVL.

This clonotype was seen many times. The chain couples TRBV15 to TRBJ2-2; D remains unclear. CDR1 LNHNV and CDR2 YYDKDF come from the germline V gene (reference sequence). V lost 0 bases, J lost 6 bases, and 8 bases lay in between. The CDR3 totals 14 residues. The DNA of the CDR3 is TGTGCCACCAGCAGAGATCTGGTTCCCGGGGAGCTGTTTTTT. Its protein is CATSRDLVPGELFF.

Only a few counts were recorded for this clonotype. V and J are TRBV6-2 or TRBV6-3 and TRBJ2-3; TRBD2 matches at 11 bases. CDR3 length: 18 amino acids. V gave up 4 bases and J gave up 4 bases; unmatched junction bases: 13. Germline V CDR1 and CDR2: MNHEY, SVGEGT. CDR3 bases: TGTGCCAGCAGTTGGAGACTAGCGGGGACCGCGGGGCCAGATACGCAGTATTTT. Its translation is CASSWRLAGTAGPDTQYF.

A few counts support this clonotype. CDR3 nucleotide sequence: TGTGCCAGCAGCCCAGCAGGTGGCGGATCAGAGACCCAGTACTTC. This sequence encodes CASSPAGGGSETQYF. The gene calls are TRBV9 and TRBJ2-5; no clear D gene. Germline V gene data show CDR1 as SGDLS and CDR2 as YYNGEE. This CDR3 is built from 15 residues. The V end lost 4 bases, the J end lost 4 bases, and 17 bases lay between the germline ends.

Points on this clonotype: A much larger clone lies one base from this, so it may be a read error. This chain connects TRBV18 to TRBJ2-2; D ambiguous. Germline CDR1 KGHSH, CDR2 LQKENI. There are 14 residues in the CDR3. CDR3 protein: CASSPLSNTVELFF. CDR3 nucleotide sequence: TGTGCCAGCTCACCGCTGAGTAACACCGTGGAGCTGTTTTTT.

This clonotype was detected ten times or more. This chain uses TRBV7-6 with TRBJ2-5; no firm D call. The length of the CDR3 is 11 residues. Germline CDR1 SGHVS, CDR2 FNYEAQ. The V and J ends lost 5 bases and 4 bases respectively, with 5 bases between them. CDR3 coding DNA: TGTGCCAGCAGCCCCGCAGAGACCCAGTACTTC. This encodes CASSPAETQYF. The full variable domain, its missing parts supplied by reference TRBV7-6 and TRBJ2-5, is GAGVSQSPRYKVTKRGQDVALRCDPISGHVSLYWYRQALGQGPEFLTYFNYEAQQDKSGLPNDRFSAERPEGSISTLTIQRTEQRDSAMYRCASSPAETQYFGPGTRLLVL.

The chain couples TRBV4-2 to TRBJ2-7; 9 bases map to TRBD1. This CDR3 contains 16 residues. V lost 4 bases to trimming and J lost 5 bases; unmatched junction nucleotides: 12. Germline V gene lookup returns CDR1 LGHNA and CDR2 YNFKEQ. Here the CDR3 DNA reads TGTGCCAGCAGCCCGATAGGGACAGGGAAACCGGACGAGCAGTACTTC. Translated: CASSPIGTGKPDEQYF.

This clonotype has at least ten counts. The chain combines TRBV2 with TRBJ2-7, with D possibly matching TRBD1 (6 bases). Trimming removed 10 bases from V and 7 bases from J, with 14 bases in between. Germline V gene lookup returns CDR1 SNHLY and CDR2 FYNNEI. There are 11 residues in the CDR3. The CDR3 spells CATSIGGEQYF. DNA of the CDR3: TGTGCCACCAGCATAGGGGGAGAGCAGTACTTC.

This clonotype was picked up a small number of times. The chain recombines TRBV3-1 with TRBJ2-1; TRBD2 is a possible D gene (6 bases). Germline CDR1 is LGHDT and CDR2 is YNNKEL (reference sequence). The V gene lost 4 bases and the J gene lost 9 bases, with 13 bases spanning the gap. The CDR3 covers 13 residues. CDR3 sequence: CASSPGGVIEQFF. The DNA for the CDR3 is TGTGCCAGCAGCCCGGGCGGGGTTATTGAGCAGTTCTTC.

This clonotype was found many times. The V and J genes are TRBV2 and TRBJ2-6; tentative D call: TRBD2 (5 bases). Per the germline V gene, CDR1 is SNHLY and CDR2 is FYNNEI. V was cut by 8 bases and J by 4 bases, with 21 bases left in between. The CDR3 extends over 17 amino acids. CDR3 loop: CASSSGYASYGANVLTF. The CDR3 nucleotides read TGTGCCAGCTCATCGGGGTACGCTTCGTACGGGGCCAACGTCCTGACTTTC.

The table lists this clonotype with many counts. One junction end does not reproduce the germline sequence, and a read error may be involved. The CDR3 coding sequence is TGTGCCATGAGTGCTGGGGACTATGGAAACACCATATATTTT. This codes for CAMSAGDYGNTIYF. The chain combines TRBV10-3 with TRBJ1-3; weak D call: TRBD1 (5 bases). Germline V CDR1 and CDR2: ENHRY, SYGVKD. The CDR3 contains 14 residues.

The chain employs TRBV3-1 and TRBJ2-1; the D call may be TRBD1 or TRBD2 (5 bases each). Germline CDR1 reads LGHDT; CDR2 reads YNNKEL (reference sequence). The CDR3 is 17 amino acids. The germline V and J ends were trimmed by 0 bases and 7 bases, with 19 bases remaining between them. CDR3 nucleotide sequence: TGTGCCAGCAGCCAAGATCGGGGTGGGAGAGGGGAGAATGAGCAGTTCTTC. Protein: CASSQDRGGRGENEQFF.

This clonotype was seen ten or more times. The chain employs TRBV7-6 and TRBJ1-6; no definite D call. The CDR3 is 16 residues long. The germline gives CDR1 SGHVS, CDR2 FNYEAQ. Trimming cost V 5 bases and J 4 bases, with 15 bases left between them. The CDR3 protein is CASSLYLGPYNSPLHF. The CDR3 region has the DNA TGTGCCAGCAGCCTATACCTAGGACCTTATAATTCACCCCTCCACTTT.